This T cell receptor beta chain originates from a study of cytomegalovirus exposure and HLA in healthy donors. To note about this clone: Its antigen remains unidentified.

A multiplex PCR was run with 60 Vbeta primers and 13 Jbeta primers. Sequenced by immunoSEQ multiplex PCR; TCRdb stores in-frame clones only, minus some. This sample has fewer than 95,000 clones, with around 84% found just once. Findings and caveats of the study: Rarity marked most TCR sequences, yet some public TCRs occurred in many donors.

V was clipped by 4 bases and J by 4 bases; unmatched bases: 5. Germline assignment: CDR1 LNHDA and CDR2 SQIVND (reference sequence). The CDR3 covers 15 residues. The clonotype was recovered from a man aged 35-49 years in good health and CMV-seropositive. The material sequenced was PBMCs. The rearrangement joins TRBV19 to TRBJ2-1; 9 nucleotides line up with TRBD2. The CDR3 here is CASSRQSGRYNEQFF. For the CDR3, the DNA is TGTGCCAGTAGTAGACAAAGCGGGAGGTACAATGAGCAGTTCTTC. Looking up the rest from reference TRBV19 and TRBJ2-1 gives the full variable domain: DGGITQSPKYLFRKEGQNVTLSCEQNLNHDAMYWYRQDPGQGLRLIYYSQIVNDFQKGDIAEGYSVSREKKESFPLTVTSAQKNPTAFYLCASSRQSGRYNEQFFGPGTRLTVL.